The 7 T cell receptor beta chains below come from one sample, sequenced in a study of tumor-infiltrating lymphocytes in primary liver carcinoma. Co-extraction of both nucleic acids (RNA and DNA) used roughly 18-34 mg of unsorted bulk tissue. TCR beta cDNA was reverse-transcribed from about 0.45 ug of total RNA. The reaction used a constant-region primer and ProtoScript II reverse transcriptase. Three nested multiplex PCR rounds, a slightly modified ARM-PCR method, built the TCR beta libraries. In the first two PCR rounds, TRBV1-TRBV30 forward primers were paired with a C-beta reverse primer, and each round lasted roughly 9 cycles. TCRdb reanalysed the multiplex PCR reads using MiXCR and keeps one entry per CDR3 protein. The table has about 37,000 distinct CDR3 sequences, around 80% seen once; the top ten hold 35% to 40%. Sequencing used tumor-adjacent normal liver tissue. The receptors were sampled from a man aged 35-49 years with primary liver carcinoma and hepatitis B virus infection.

This clonotype was detected many times. The chain links TRBV6-2 or TRBV6-3 to TRBJ2-3, with D uncertain. The CDR3 consists of 15 residues. Germline V lookup: CDR1 MNHEY, CDR2 SVGEGT. V was trimmed by 6 bases and J by 0 bases, leaving 13 bases between them. CDR3 in amino acids: CASSRSPDSTDTQYF. CDR3 bases: TGTGCCAGCAGCCGATCCCCGGACAGCACAGATACGCAGTATTTT.

A note on this clonotype: This may come from a read error, since a much larger clone is one base off. The V call is TRBV14, the J call TRBJ1-2, with a possible D match to TRBD1 (6 bases). The CDR3 loop spans 13 amino acids. Germline loops: CDR1 SGHDN, CDR2 FVKESK. The CDR3 DNA reads TGTGCCATCAGCCGAGACAGGAACTATGGCTACACCTTC. This translates into CAISRDRNYGYTF.

This clonotype was seen many times. J is TRBJ2-1 and V is TRBV14, with 8 nucleotides matching TRBD2. The CDR3 loop spans 16 amino acids. CDR1 SGHDN and CDR2 FVKESK come from the germline V gene. V was clipped by 6 bases and J by 7 bases; unmatched bases: 14. The CDR3, as DNA: TGTGCCAGCAGGAGTGAAAAAGCGGGAGTGAAAAATGAGCAGTTCTTC. It yields the protein CASRSEKAGVKNEQFF.

V gene TRBV19 combines with J gene TRBJ2-7, with 9 bases lining up with TRBD2. The CDR3 covers 15 residues. CDR1 and CDR2 from the germline V gene are LNHDA and SQIVND (reference sequence). The J segment lost 2 bases and the V segment lost 4 bases, leaving 6 bases of the junction unmatched. The CDR3, as DNA: TGTGCCAGTAGTACGCGACTAGCGGTACCCTACGAGCAGTACTTC. Its translation: CASSTRLAVPYEQYF.

Remarks on this clonotype: An end of the junction does not agree with germline; a read error may underlie this. V is TRBV6-5 and J is TRBJ1-1; D is ambiguous. The CDR3 is made up of 13 amino acids. Germline CDR1 is MNHEY and CDR2 is SVGAGI. The CDR3 DNA reads TGTGCCAGCAGGGCGGGAGGACCGGGCGAAGCTATCTTT. Its translation: CASRAGGPGEAIF.

In the case of this clonotype: One end of the junction varies from germline; a read error may be responsible. Written as DNA, the CDR3 is TGTCCCAGAAGCGTGAGACCCACAGGGGGCTGGGGTCAGCCCCAGCATTTT. Translation gives CPRSVRPTGGWGQPQHF. The rearrangement uses TRBV28 and TRBJ1-5, with 9 bases fitting TRBD1. Germline values: CDR1 MDHEN, CDR2 SYDVKM. The CDR3 covers 17 residues.

Details on this clonotype: The junction departs from the called germline gene at one end, perhaps through a read error. This chain connects TRBV11-2 to TRBJ2-7; 9 bases are shared with TRBD2. The length of the CDR3 is 15 residues. Germline lookup yields CDR1 SGHAT and CDR2 FQNNGV. The CDR3 sequence is CASSSLAGASLERYF. The CDR3 nucleotides are TGTGCCAGCAGCTCGTTAGCGGGAGCGAGCCTCGAGCGGTACTTC. Full variable domain (rest looked up from reference TRBV11-2 and TRBJ2-7): EAGVAQSPRYKIIEKRQSVAFWCNPISGHATLYWYQQILGQGPKLLIQFQNNGVVDDSQLPKDRFSAERLKGVDSTLKIQPAKLEDSAVYLCASSSLAGASLERYFGPGTRLTVT.